This TCR beta chain derives from a study of T-cell memory formation after mild COVID-19. The wider study: Each donor largely had its own TCR clusters. Study results and caveats: Later expanders leaned CD4+, whereas day 15 to 85 contracting clones were balanced CD4/CD8. Nothing confirmed that second-wave clones peaking on day 37 were specific for SARS-CoV-2.

Points on this clonotype: Its antigen is unidentified.

With constant-segment primers, 5'RACE yielded cDNA libraries of TCR alpha and TCR beta that carried sample barcodes and UMIs. TCRdb passed the 5' RACE reads through MiXCR, listing each CDR3 protein once. The sample shows approximately 390,000 distinct CDR3 sequences, more than 15% of them seen only once. V lost 0 bases and J 2 bases, leaving 9 bases between the germline ends. Germline V lookup: CDR1 SGDLS, CDR2 YYNGEE. The CDR3 extends over 15 amino acids. Sequencing used PBMCs or a T cell subset sorted from them (not recorded which). The chain uses TRBV9 and TRBJ2-1; possible D gene TRBD2, 5 bases. This TCR came from a young man who had mild COVID-19 (a few samples of this study predate the infection). Cell type and time point are not known. CDR3 in DNA: TGTGCCAGCAGCGTAGCGGGGAACCCCTACAATGAGCAGTTCTTC. Amino acids: CASSVAGNPYNEQFF.